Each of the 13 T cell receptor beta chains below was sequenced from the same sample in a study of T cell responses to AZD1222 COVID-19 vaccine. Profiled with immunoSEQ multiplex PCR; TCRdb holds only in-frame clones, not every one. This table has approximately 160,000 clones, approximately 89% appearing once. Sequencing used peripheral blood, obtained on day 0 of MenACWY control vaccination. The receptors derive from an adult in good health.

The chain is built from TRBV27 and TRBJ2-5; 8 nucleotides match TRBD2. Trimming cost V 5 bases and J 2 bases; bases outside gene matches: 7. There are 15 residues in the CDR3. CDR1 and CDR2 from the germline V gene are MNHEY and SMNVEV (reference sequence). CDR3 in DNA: TGTGCCAGCAGTCCCCGAGCGGGGGTACAAGAGACCCAGTACTTC. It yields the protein CASSPRAGVQETQYF.

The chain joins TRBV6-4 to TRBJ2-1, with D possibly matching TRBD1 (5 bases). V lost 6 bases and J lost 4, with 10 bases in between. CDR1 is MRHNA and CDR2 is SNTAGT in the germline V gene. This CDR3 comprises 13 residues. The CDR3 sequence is CASSEDIYNEQFF. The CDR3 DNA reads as TGTGCCAGCAGCGAGGACATATACAATGAGCAGTTCTTC.

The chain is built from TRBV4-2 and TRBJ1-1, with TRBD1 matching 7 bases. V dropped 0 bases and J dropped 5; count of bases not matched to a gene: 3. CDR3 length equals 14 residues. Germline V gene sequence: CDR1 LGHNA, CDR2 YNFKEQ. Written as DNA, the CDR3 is TGTGCCAGCAGCCAAGAAAGCAGGGGGACTGAAGCTTTCTTT. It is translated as CASSQESRGTEAFF.

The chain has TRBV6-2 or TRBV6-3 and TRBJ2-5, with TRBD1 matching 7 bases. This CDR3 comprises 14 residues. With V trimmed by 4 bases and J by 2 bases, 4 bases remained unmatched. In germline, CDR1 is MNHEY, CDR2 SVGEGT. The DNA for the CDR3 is TGTGCCAGCAGTTCGAGGACAGGTCAAGAGACCCAGTACTTC. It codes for CASSSRTGQETQYF.

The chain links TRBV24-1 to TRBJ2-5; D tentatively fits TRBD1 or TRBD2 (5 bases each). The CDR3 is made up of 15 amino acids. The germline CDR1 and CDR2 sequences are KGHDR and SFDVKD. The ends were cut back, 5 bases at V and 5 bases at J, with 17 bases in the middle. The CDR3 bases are TGTGCCACCAGTGGATGGGGGTTTAAGGGGGAGACCCAGTACTTC. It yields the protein CATSGWGFKGETQYF.

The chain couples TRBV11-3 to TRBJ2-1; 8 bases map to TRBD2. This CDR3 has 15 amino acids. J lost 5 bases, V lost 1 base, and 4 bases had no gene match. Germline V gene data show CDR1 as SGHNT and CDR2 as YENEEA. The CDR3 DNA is TGTGCCAGCAGCTTAGGGGCGGGAGGCGACAATGAGCAGTTCTTC. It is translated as CASSLGAGGDNEQFF.

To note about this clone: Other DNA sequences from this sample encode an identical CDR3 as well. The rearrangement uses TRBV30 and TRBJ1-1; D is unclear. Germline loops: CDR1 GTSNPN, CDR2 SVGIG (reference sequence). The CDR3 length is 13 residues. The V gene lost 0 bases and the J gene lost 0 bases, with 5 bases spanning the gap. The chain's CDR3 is CAWSVGVNTEAFF. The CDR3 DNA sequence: TGTGCCTGGAGTGTAGGAGTGAACACTGAAGCTTTCTTT.

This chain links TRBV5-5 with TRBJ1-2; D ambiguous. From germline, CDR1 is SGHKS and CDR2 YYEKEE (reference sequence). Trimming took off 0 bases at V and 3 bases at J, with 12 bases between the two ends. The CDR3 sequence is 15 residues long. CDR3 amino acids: CASSLVATVDYGYTF. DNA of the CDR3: TGTGCCAGCAGCTTGGTGGCAACCGTAGACTATGGCTACACCTTC. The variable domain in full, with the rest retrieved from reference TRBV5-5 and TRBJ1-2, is DAGVTQSPTHLIKTRGQQVTLRCSPISGHKSVSWYQQVLGQGPQFIFQYYEKEERGRGNFPDRFSARQFPNYSSELNVNALLLGDSALYLCASSLVATVDYGYTFGSGTRLTVV.

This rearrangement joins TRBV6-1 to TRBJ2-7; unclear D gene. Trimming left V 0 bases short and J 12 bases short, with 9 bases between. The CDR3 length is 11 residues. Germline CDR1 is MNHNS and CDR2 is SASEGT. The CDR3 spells CASSEAPGLYF. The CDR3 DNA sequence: TGTGCCAGCAGTGAAGCCCCGGGTTTGTACTTC.

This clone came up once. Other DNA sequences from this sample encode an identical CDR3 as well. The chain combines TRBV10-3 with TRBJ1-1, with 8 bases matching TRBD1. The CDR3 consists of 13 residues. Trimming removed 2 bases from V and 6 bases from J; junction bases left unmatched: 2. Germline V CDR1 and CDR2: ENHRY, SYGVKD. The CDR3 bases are TGTGCCATCAGTGAGGCAGGGGGCCCTGAAGCTTTCTTT. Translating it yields CAISEAGGPEAFF.

CDR3 in amino acids: CASSYSREFGNTIYF. The CDR3 DNA sequence: TGTGCCAGCAGTTACTCGAGGGAATTTGGAAACACCATATATTTT. The V call is TRBV6-5, the J call TRBJ1-3; no reliable D call. Germline V gene data show CDR1 as MNHEY and CDR2 as SVGAGI. The CDR3 totals 15 residues. V lost 0 bases and J 3 bases, leaving 9 bases between the germline ends.

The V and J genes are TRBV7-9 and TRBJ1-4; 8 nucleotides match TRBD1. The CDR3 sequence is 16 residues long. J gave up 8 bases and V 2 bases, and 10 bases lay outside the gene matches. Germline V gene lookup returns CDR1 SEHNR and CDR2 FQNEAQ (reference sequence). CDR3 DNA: TGTGCCAGCAGCTTAAGAGGACAGGGAAGGTACGAAAAACTGTTTTTT. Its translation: CASSLRGQGRYEKLFF.

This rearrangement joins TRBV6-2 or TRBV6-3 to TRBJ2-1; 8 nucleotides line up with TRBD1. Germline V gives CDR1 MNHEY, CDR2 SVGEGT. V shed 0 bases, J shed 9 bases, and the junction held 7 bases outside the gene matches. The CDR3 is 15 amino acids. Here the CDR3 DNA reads TGTGCCAGCAGTTACTCGCTCGGACAGGGTAGTGAGCAGTTCTTC. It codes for CASSYSLGQGSEQFF.